This TCR beta chain appears in the sequencing data of a study of graft-versus-host responses after intestinal transplantation. Intraepithelial and lamina propria lymphocytes were freed from processed graft tissue. Sequencing used immunoSEQ multiplex PCR; TCRdb keeps in-frame clones, though not all of them. Of 7,500 or so clones in the sample, 80% to 85% are singletons; the top ten hold roughly a tenth. This sequence originates from a human patient who received an intestinal transplant, so some T cells may come from the graft donor. Sequenced material: ileum tissue, taken approximately 19 weeks after transplant.

CDR3 nucleotides: TGTGCCAGTAGTGGTTTGGGGACTCAATACAATGAGCAGTTCTTC. It yields the protein CASSGLGTQYNEQFF. V is TRBV19 and J is TRBJ2-1; TRBD2 is a possible D gene (6 bases). Trimming shortened V by 5 bases and J by 4 bases, and 15 bases separated the two germline ends. Germline V gene data show CDR1 as LNHDA and CDR2 as SQIVND (reference sequence). CDR3 length: 15 amino acids.